Listed below are T cell receptor beta chains from one sample, sequenced in a study of CD8 T cells in ankylosing spondylitis. One entry per CDR3 protein results from TCRdb running MiXCR on the 5' RACE reads. The sample shows hundreds of thousands of distinct CDR3 sequences, 25% to 30% of them seen only once. Specimen: blood, either unsorted or a sorted T cell fraction (not recorded which). The source of these receptors is a male donor with ankylosing spondylitis or in good health (not recorded which). Each CDR3 is given with its conserved first and last residue. The order of the fields is V gene, clone size, D gene, J gene, CDR3 DNA, CDR3 protein. D genes are given only for firm matches. The size of a clone is reported for some rows only, either as once, few or many, or as a class for expanded clones.

TRBV5-1	few	NA	TRBJ2-1	TGCGCCAGCAGCTTGCAGGGCTCCTACAATGAGCAGTTCTTC	CASSLQGSYNEQFF
TRBV10-3	many	NA	TRBJ2-3	TGTGCCATCTTAGGCGGCGCCACAGATACGCAGTATTTT	CAILGGATDTQYF
TRBV6-2/TRBV6-3	many	NA	TRBJ1-5	TGTGCCAGCAGTTACTCGGCCATGGGAGGCCAGCCCCAGCATTTT	CASSYSAMGGQPQHF
TRBV18	many	NA	TRBJ1-1	TGTGCCAGCTCACCCATGACGCATGGGAACACTGAAGCTTTCTTT	CASSPMTHGNTEAFF
TRBV20-1	many	TRBD1	TRBJ1-6	TGCAGTGCACAGGACAGGGTCTCACCCCTCCACTTT	CSAQDRVSPLHF
TRBV5-1	once	NA	TRBJ2-1	TGCGCCAGCAGCTTGAGTCTCACGGTAACCCTAACCAATGAGCAGTTCTTC	CASSLSLTVTLTNEQFF
TRBV5-1	many	TRBD1	TRBJ1-4	TGCGCCAGCAGCTTGGCAGGGGGCAATCTTAATGAAAAACTGTTTTTT	CASSLAGGNLNEKLFF
TRBV20-1	NA	NA	TRBJ1-6	TGCAGTGCTAATAAGGATAATTCACCCCTCCACTTT	CSANKDNSPLHF
TRBV5-1	many	TRBD2	TRBJ2-1	TGCGCCAGCAGCTTGACGTTCCTAGCGGGACGGGATGAGCAGTTCTTC	CASSLTFLAGRDEQFF
TRBV10-2	many	NA	TRBJ2-3	TGCGCCAGCAGGGAGGTGGGGGCCGATACGCAGTATTTT	CASREVGADTQYF
TRBV4-2	NA	TRBD2	TRBJ2-5	TGTGCCAGCAGCCCGGGACTAGCGACAGAGACCCAGTACTTC	CASSPGLATETQYF
TRBV20-1	few	TRBD2	TRBJ2-7	TGCAGTGCTAGGACTAGCGTTTTAACCTACGAGCAGTACTTC	CSARTSVLTYEQYF
TRBV3-1	many	NA	TRBJ1-5	TGTGCCAGGATTCATCAGCCCCAGCATTTT	CARIHQPQHF
TRBV9	many	NA	TRBJ1-2	TGTGCCAGCAGCGTAGGAGGGGCTCAGGGGAACTATGGCTACACCTTC	CASSVGGAQGNYGYTF
TRBV20-1	NA	NA	TRBJ2-3	TGCAGTGCTCCGACAGGCACAGATACGCAGTATTTT	CSAPTGTDTQYF
TRBV7-2	NA	TRBD1	TRBJ2-2	TGTGCCAGCAGCCCCCGGACAGGCCGGCTTGGGGAGCTGTTTTTT	CASSPRTGRLGELFF
TRBV5-1	many	NA	TRBJ1-1	TGCGCCAGCAGCTTGGCCCGGATTAACACTGAAGCTTTCTTT	CASSLARINTEAFF
TRBV12-3/TRBV12-4	many	TRBD1	TRBJ1-6	TGTGCCAGCAGTTTCGACAGGGGGGGCTCCTATAATTCACCCCTCCACTTT	CASSFDRGGSYNSPLHF
TRBV5-1	many	NA	TRBJ2-1	TGCGCCAGCAGCCTACCGACACTGGGGAACAATGAGCAGTTCTTC	CASSLPTLGNNEQFF
TRBV20-1	few	TRBD1	TRBJ2-1	TGCAGTGCTAGTCTGGACAGGGGGCCCAGCTCCTACAATGAGCAGTTCTTC	CSASLDRGPSSYNEQFF
TRBV11-2	NA	NA	TRBJ2-1	TGTGCCAGCAGCTTTTCAGGGTCACACTCCTACAATGAGCAGTTCTTC	CASSFSGSHSYNEQFF
TRBV3-1	NA	NA	TRBJ1-1	TGTGCCAGCAGCCAAGAAGCAGGGAACACTGAAGCTTTCTTT	CASSQEAGNTEAFF
TRBV11-1	NA	TRBD2	TRBJ2-7	TGTGCCAGCAGCTCCCCTCGGGGGGGGGGCGCGTCCAGTTACGAGCAGTACTTC	CASSSPRGGGASSYEQYF
TRBV5-1	many	NA	TRBJ2-7	TGCGCCAGCAGCTTGGTCGGTCAGGGGAGCTCCTACGAGCAGTACTTC	CASSLVGQGSSYEQYF
TRBV29-1	few	TRBD1	TRBJ2-3	TGCAGCGTTGCACAGGGGGCGACAGATACGCAGTATTTT	CSVAQGATDTQYF
TRBV20-1	many	NA	TRBJ2-1	TGCAGTGCTAGAGATTGGGGGGAAGTACAGGGTGGTGAGCAGTTCTTC	CSARDWGEVQGGEQFF
TRBV7-7	many	TRBD2	TRBJ2-3	TGTGCTAGCAGCTTGAGAAGCGGGAGAACAGATACGCAGTATTTT	CASSLRSGRTDTQYF
TRBV7-6	NA	TRBD2	TRBJ2-1	TGTGCCAGCAGCTCCCCGGGAGGGGACAATGAGCAGTTCTTC	CASSSPGGDNEQFF
TRBV29-1	NA	NA	TRBJ2-2	TGCAGCGTCGGAGCGTCCGGGGAGCTGTTTTTT	CSVGASGELFF
TRBV5-6	many	NA	TRBJ2-3	TGTGCCAGCAGCTTGGATGGGGTTGGAGATACGCAGTATTTT	CASSLDGVGDTQYF
TRBV5-8	many	NA	TRBJ2-2	TGTGCCAGCAGCTCCGGGGTAGCGGCGAACACCGGGGAGCTGTTTTTT	CASSSGVAANTGELFF
TRBV7-2	NA	NA	TRBJ1-1	TGTGCCAGCAGCCCAGCGGCGGGGGCTGGCACTGAAGCTTTCTTT	CASSPAAGAGTEAFF
TRBV29-1	few	NA	TRBJ2-7	TGCAGCGTTGTAGGTCCCGAGCAGTACTTC	CSVVGPEQYF
TRBV6-1	many	NA	TRBJ1-1	TGTGCCAGCAGTGAGTGGGGGGCCACTGAAGCTTTCTTT	CASSEWGATEAFF
TRBV28	few	NA	TRBJ1-4	TGTGCCAGCAGTTTTCAGGGGTGGATGTTTTTT	CASSFQGWMFF
TRBV28	many	TRBD2	TRBJ2-1	TGTGCCAGCAGTTCCCCCGCGACTAGCGGGATCCATGAGCAGTTCTTC	CASSSPATSGIHEQFF
TRBV7-2	NA	NA	TRBJ2-3	TGTGCCAGCAGTCAAGAACTCTCAGATACGCAGTATTTT	CASSQELSDTQYF
TRBV15	many	NA	TRBJ2-4	TGTGCCACCAGCAGAGATGTGAGGGAGGCCAAAAACATTCAGTACTTC	CATSRDVREAKNIQYF
TRBV7-9	many	NA	TRBJ2-2	TGTGCCAGCAGCCGGGACTTTGAGGGCACCGGGGAGCTGTTTTTT	CASSRDFEGTGELFF
TRBV12-3/TRBV12-4	NA	NA	TRBJ2-7	TGTGCCAGCAGTTTAGCAAACTACGAGCAGTACTTC	CASSLANYEQYF
TRBV4-2	many	TRBD2	TRBJ2-1	TGTGCCAGCAGCCAAGAACGGGCGGGAGTAGAATTCTTC	CASSQERAGVEFF
TRBV6-1	few	TRBD2	TRBJ2-5	TGTGCCAGCAGCAACGAGCGGGGGGGTCAAGACTCCCAGTACTTC	CASSNERGGQDSQYF
TRBV27	few	NA	TRBJ2-3	TGTGCCAGCCGTGCGTTCCGGGAAGATACGCAGTATTTT	CASRAFREDTQYF
TRBV29-1	few	NA	TRBJ2-2	TGCAGCTTCACACCGGACAGAAACACCGGGGAGCTGTTTTTT	CSFTPDRNTGELFF
TRBV7-2	many	TRBD2	TRBJ2-3	TGTGCCAGCAGCCACGGACTAGCGGAGACTCGCACAGATACGCAGTATTTT	CASSHGLAETRTDTQYF
TRBV2	few	TRBD2	TRBJ2-3	TGTGCCAGCGGGGGGGGAGGTACAGATACACAGTATTTT	CASGGGGTDTQYF
TRBV4-3	NA	NA	TRBJ1-1	TGCGCCAGCAGCCAAGGTTGGGGGCAGGACACTGAAGCTTTCTTT	CASSQGWGQDTEAFF
TRBV6-4	many	TRBD1	TRBJ2-2	TGTGCCAGCAGCCGACAGGGCTACACCGGGGAGCTGTTTTTT	CASSRQGYTGELFF
TRBV29-1	few	NA	TRBJ1-2	TGCAGCGTTGCGTTCGGGCAAGACGATGGCTACACCTTC	CSVAFGQDDGYTF
TRBV3-1	NA	TRBD2	TRBJ2-1	TGTGCCAGCAGCCAAGAGTCCAGCGGGAGGACCTCCCGACGGGGGAATGAGCAGTTCTTC	CASSQESSGRTSRRGNEQFF
TRBV29-1	many	TRBD1	TRBJ1-4	TGCAGCGTTGAAGACGGGACAGTTAATGAAAAACTGTTTTTT	CSVEDGTVNEKLFF
TRBV5-5	NA	NA	TRBJ1-4	TGTGCCAGCAGCTTGGTACAGGGTAGCGAAAAACTGTTTTTT	CASSLVQGSEKLFF
TRBV20-1	NA	TRBD2	TRBJ2-7	TGCTGTGCTAGGTCCGAAGCGGGAGGTCGAACCTACGAGCAGTACTTC	CCARSEAGGRTYEQYF
TRBV7-2	once	TRBD2	TRBJ2-5	TGTGCCAGCAGCCTACTAGCGGTCCAAGAGACCCAGTACTTC	CASSLLAVQETQYF